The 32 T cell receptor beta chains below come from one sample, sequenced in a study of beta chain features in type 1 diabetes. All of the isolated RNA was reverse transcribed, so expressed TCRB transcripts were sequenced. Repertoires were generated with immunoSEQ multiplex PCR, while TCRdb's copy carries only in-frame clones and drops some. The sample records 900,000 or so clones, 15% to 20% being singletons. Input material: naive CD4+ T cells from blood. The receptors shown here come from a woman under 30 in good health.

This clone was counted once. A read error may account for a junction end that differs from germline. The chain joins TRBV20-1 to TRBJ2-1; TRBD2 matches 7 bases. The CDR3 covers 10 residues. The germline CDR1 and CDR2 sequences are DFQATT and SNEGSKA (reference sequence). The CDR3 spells CSARGGSVVF. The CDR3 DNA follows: TGCAGTGCTAGAGGCGGGAGCGTCGTCTTC.

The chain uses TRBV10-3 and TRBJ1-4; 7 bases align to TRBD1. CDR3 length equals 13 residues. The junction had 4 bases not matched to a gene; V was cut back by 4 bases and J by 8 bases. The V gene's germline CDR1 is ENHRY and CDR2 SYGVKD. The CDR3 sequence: CAISADRDEKLFF. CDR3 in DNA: TGTGCCATCAGTGCCGACAGGGACGAAAAACTGTTTTTT.

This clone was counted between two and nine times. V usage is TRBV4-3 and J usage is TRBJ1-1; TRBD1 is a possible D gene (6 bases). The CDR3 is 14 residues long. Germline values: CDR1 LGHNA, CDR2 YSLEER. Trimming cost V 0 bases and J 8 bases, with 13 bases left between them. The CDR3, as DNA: TGCGCCAGCAGCCAAGATCGGGGGACATTCGAAGCTTTCTTT. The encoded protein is CASSQDRGTFEAFF.

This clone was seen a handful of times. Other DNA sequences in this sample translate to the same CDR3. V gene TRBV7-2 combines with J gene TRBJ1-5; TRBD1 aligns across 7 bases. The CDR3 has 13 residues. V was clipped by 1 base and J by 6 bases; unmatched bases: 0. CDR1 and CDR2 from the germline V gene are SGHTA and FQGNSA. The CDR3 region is CASSLDRGQPQHF. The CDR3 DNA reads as TGTGCCAGCAGCTTAGACAGGGGTCAGCCCCAGCATTTT.

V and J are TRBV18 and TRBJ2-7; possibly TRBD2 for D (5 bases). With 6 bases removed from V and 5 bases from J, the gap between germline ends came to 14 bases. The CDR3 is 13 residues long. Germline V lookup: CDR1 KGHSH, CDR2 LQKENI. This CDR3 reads CASSPMRENEQYF. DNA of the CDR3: TGTGCCAGCTCGCCCATGAGGGAGAACGAGCAGTACTTC.

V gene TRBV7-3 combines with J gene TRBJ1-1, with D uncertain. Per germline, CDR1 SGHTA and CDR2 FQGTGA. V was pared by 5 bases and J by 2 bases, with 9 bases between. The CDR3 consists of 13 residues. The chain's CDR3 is CASSRGRNTEAFF. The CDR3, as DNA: TGTGCCAGCAGCCGCGGCCGTAACACTGAAGCTTTCTTT.

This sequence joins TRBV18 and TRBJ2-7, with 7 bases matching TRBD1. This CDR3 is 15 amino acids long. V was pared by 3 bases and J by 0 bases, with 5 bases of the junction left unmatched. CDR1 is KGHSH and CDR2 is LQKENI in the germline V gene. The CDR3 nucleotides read TGTGCCAGCTCACCCCCGGACAGGAGCTCCTACGAGCAGTACTTC. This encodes CASSPPDRSSYEQYF.

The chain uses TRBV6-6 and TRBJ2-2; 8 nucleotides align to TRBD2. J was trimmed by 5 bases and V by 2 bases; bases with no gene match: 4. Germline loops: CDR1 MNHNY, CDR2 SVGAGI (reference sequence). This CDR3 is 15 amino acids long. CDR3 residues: CASSYTGLGTGELFF. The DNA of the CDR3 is TGTGCCAGCAGTTACACGGGACTAGGAACCGGGGAGCTGTTTTTT.

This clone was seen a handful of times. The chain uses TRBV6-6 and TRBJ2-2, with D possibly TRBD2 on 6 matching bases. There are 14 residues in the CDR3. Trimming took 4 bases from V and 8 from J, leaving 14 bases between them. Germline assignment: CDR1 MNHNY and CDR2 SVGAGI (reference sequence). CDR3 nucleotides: TGTGCCAGCAGTTCCGGGAGAATTAAAGGGGAGCTGTTTTTT. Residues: CASSSGRIKGELFF.

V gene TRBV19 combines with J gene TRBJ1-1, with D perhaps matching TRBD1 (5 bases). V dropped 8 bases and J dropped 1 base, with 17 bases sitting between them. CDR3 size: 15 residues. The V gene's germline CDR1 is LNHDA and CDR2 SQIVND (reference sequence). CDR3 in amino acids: CASLRGGAPNTEAFF. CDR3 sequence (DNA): TGTGCCAGTTTAAGGGGAGGGGCCCCGAACACTGAAGCTTTCTTT.

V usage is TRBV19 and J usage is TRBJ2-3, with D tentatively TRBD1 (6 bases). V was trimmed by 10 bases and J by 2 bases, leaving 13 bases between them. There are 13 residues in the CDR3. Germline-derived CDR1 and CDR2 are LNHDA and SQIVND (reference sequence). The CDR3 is CATEDRTTDTQYF. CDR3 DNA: TGTGCCACTGAGGACAGAACCACAGATACGCAGTATTTT.

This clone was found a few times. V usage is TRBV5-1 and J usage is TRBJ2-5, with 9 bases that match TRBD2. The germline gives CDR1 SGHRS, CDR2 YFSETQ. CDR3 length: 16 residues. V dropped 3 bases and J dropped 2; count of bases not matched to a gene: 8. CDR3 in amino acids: CASSSIAGVGQETQYF. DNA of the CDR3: TGCGCCAGCAGCTCCATAGCGGGAGTCGGGCAAGAGACCCAGTACTTC.

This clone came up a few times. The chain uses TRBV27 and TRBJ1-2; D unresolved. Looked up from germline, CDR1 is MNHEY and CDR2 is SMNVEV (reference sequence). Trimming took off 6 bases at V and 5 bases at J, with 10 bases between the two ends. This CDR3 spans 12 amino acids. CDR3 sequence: CASRTVGYGYTF. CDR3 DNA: TGTGCCAGCAGGACGGTTGGGTATGGCTACACCTTC.

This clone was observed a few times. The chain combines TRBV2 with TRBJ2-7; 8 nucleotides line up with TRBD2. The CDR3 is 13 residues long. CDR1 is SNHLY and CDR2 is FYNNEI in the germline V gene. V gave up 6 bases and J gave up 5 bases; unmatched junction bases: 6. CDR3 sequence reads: CASRPGLVDEQYF. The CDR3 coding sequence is TGTGCCAGCAGGCCGGGACTAGTCGACGAGCAGTACTTC.

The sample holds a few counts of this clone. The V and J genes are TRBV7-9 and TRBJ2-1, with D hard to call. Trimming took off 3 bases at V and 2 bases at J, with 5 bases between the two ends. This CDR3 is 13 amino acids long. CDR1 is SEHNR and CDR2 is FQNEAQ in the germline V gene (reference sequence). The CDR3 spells CASSLDAYNEQFF. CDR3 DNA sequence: TGTGCCAGCAGCTTGGACGCCTACAATGAGCAGTTCTTC.

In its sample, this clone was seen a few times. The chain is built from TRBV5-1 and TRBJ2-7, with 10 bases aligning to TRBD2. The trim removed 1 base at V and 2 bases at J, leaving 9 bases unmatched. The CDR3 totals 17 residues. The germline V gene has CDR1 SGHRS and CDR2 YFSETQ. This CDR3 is CASSLSGSGRSAYEQYF. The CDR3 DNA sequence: TGCGCCAGCAGCTTGTCGGGTAGCGGGAGGTCAGCCTACGAGCAGTACTTC. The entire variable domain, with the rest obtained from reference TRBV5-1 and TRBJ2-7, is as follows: KAGVTQTPRYLIKTRGQQVTLSCSPISGHRSVSWYQQTPGQGLQFLFEYFSETQRNKGNFPGRFSGRQFSNSRSEMNVSTLELGDSALYLCASSLSGSGRSAYEQYFGPGTRLTVT.

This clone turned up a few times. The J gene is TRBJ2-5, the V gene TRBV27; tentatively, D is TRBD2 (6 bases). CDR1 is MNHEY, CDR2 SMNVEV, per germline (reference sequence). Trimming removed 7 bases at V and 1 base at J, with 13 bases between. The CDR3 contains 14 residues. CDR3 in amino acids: CASKKSGRQETQYF. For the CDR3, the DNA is TGTGCCAGCAAAAAAAGCGGGCGCCAAGAGACCCAGTACTTC.

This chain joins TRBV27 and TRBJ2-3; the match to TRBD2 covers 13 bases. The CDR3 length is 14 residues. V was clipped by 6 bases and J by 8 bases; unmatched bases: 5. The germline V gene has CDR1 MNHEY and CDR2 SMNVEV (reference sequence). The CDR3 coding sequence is TGTGCCAGCAGACTAGCGGGAGGGCGGGGTACGCAGTATTTT. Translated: CASRLAGGRGTQYF.

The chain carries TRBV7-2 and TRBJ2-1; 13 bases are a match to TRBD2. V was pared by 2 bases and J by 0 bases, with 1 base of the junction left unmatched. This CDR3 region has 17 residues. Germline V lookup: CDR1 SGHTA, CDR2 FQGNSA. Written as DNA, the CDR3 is TGTGCCAGCAGCTTATGGACTAGCGGGAGCTCCTACAATGAGCAGTTCTTC. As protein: CASSLWTSGSSYNEQFF. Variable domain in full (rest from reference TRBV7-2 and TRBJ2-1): GAGVSQSPSNKVTEKGKDVELRCDPISGHTALYWYRQSLGQGLEFLIYFQGNSAPDKSGLPSDRFSAERTGGSVSTLTIQRTQQEDSAVYLCASSLWTSGSSYNEQFFGPGTRLTVL.

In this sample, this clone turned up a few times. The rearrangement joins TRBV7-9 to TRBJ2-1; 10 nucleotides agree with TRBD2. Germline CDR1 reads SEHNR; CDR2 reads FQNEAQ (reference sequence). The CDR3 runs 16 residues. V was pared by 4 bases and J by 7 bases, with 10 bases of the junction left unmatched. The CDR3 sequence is CASSSVGGLAKNEQFF. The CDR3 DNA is TGTGCCAGCAGCTCCGTCGGGGGACTAGCGAAAAATGAGCAGTTCTTC.

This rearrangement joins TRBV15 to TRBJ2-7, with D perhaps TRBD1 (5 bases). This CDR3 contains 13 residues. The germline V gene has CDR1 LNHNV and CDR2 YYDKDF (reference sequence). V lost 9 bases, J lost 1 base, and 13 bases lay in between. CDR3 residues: CATGIKGSYEQYF. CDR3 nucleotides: TGTGCCACTGGAATCAAGGGGTCCTACGAGCAGTACTTC. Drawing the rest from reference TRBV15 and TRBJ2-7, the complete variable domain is DAMVIQNPRYQVTQFGKPVTLSCSQTLNHNVMYWYQQKSSQAPKLLFHYYDKDFNNEADTPDNFQSRRPNTSFCFLDIRSPGLGDTAMYLCATGIKGSYEQYFGPGTRLTVT.

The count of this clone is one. This chain's CDR3 is CASSLRDRRTTNEKLFF. The DNA of the CDR3 is TGTGCCAGCAGCTTACGGGACAGGCGCACAACTAATGAAAAACTGTTTTTT. The chain employs TRBV7-8 and TRBJ1-4, with 8 bases aligning to TRBD1. Trimming removed 2 bases from V and 0 bases from J; junction bases left unmatched: 5. This CDR3 is 17 amino acids long. The germline V gene has CDR1 SGHVS and CDR2 FQNEAQ.

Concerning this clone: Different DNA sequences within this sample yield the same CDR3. This CDR3 is CASSSTVNTEAFF. The CDR3 bases are TGTGCCAGCAGCTCAACAGTAAACACTGAAGCTTTCTTT. This chain connects TRBV7-9 to TRBJ1-1; no clear D. The V gene's germline CDR1 is SEHNR and CDR2 FQNEAQ (reference sequence). The CDR3 runs to 13 residues. The germline V and J ends were trimmed by 4 bases and 2 bases, with 8 bases remaining between them.

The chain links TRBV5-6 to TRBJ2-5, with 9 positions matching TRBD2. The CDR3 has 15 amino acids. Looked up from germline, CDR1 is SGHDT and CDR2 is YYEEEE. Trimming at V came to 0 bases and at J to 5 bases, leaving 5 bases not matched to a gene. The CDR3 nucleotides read TGTGCCAGCAGCTTGGGTAGCGGGAGATGGGAGACCCAGTACTTC. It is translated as CASSLGSGRWETQYF.

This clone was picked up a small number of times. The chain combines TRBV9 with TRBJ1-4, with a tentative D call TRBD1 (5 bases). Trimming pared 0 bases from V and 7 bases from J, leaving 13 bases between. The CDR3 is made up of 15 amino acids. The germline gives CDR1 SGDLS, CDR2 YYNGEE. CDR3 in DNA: TGTGCCAGCAGCGTAGCGGGGCAGGGCGGTGAAAAACTGTTTTTT. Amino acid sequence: CASSVAGQGGEKLFF. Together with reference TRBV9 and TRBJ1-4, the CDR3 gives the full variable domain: DSGVTQTPKHLITATGQRVTLRCSPRSGDLSVYWYQQSLDQGLQFLIQYYNGEERAKGNILERFSAQQFPDLHSELNLSSLELGDSALYFCASSVAGQGGEKLFFGSGTQLSVL.

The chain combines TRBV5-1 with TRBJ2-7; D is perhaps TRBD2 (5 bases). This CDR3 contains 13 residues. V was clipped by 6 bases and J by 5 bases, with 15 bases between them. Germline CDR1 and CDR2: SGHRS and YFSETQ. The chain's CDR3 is CASKPWERDEQYF. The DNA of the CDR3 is TGCGCCAGCAAGCCTTGGGAGAGGGACGAGCAGTACTTC.

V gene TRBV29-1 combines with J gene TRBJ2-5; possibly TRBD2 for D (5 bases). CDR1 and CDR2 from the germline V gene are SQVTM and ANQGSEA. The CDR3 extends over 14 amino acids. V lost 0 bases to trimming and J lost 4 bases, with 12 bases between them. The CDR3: CSVEENEGRETQYF. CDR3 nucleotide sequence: TGCAGCGTTGAAGAAAACGAGGGTAGAGAGACCCAGTACTTC.

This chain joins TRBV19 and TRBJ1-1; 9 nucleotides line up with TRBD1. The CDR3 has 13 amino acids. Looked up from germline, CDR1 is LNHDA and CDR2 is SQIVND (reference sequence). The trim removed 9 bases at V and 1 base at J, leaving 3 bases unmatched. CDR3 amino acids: CASKGQGNTEAFF. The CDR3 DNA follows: TGTGCCAGCAAGGGACAGGGGAACACTGAAGCTTTCTTT.

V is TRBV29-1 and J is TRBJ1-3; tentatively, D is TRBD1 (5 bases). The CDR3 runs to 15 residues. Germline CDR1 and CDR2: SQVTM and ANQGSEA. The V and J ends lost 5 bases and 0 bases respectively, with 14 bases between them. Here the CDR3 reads CSVRGRGTSGNTIYF. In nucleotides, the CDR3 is TGCAGCGTTCGCGGCCGAGGGACCTCTGGAAACACCATATATTTT.

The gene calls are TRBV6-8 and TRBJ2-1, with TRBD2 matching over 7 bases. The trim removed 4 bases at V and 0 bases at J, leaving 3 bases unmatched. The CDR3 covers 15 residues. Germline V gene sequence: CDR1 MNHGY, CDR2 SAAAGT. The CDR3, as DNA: TGTGCCAGCAGTTTTAGACTAGCCTCCTACAATGAGCAGTTCTTC. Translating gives CASSFRLASYNEQFF.

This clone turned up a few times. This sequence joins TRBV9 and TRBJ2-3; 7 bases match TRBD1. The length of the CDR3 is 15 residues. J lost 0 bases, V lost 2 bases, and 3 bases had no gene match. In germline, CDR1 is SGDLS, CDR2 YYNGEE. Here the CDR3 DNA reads TGTGCCAGCAGCGTGAGGACAGGTAGCACAGATACGCAGTATTTT. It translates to CASSVRTGSTDTQYF.

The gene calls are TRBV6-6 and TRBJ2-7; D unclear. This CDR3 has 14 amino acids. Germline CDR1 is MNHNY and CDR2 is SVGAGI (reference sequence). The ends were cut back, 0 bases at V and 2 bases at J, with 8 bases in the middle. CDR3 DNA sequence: TGTGCCAGCAGTTACTCGACCACACCCTACGAGCAGTACTTC. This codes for CASSYSTTPYEQYF.